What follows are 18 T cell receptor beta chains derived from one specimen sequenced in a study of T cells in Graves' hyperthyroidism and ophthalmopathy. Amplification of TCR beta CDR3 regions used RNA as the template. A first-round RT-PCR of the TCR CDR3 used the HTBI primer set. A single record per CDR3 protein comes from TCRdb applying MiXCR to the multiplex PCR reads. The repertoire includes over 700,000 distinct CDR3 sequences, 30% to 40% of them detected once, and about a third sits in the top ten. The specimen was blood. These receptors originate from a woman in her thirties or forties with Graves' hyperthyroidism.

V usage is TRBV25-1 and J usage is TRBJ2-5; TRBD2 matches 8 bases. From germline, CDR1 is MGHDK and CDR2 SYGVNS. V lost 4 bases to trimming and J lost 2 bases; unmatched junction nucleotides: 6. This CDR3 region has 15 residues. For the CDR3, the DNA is TGTGCCAGCAGTGGTGGAGCGGGGGAACAAGAGACCCAGTACTTC. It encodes CASSGGAGEQETQYF.

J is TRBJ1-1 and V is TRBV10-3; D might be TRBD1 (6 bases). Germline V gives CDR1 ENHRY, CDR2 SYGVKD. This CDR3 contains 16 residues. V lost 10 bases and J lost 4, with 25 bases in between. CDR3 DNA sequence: TGTGCCAGCGGTCTCGGACAGTCCGGCCGGGGCACTGAAGCTTTCTTT. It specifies CASGLGQSGRGTEAFF.

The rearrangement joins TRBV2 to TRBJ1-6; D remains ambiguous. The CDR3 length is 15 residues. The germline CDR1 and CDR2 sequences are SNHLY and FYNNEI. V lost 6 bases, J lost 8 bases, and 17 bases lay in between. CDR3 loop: CASSHGIGIYSPLHF. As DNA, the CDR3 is TGTGCCAGCAGCCATGGGATAGGGATTTATTCACCCCTCCACTTT.

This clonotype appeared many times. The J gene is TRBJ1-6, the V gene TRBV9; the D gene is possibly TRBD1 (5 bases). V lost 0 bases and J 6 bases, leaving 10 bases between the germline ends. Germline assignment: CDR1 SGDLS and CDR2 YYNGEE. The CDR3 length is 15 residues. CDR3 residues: CASSVEQDGNSPLHF. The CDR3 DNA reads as TGTGCCAGCAGCGTAGAACAGGACGGTAATTCACCCCTCCACTTT.

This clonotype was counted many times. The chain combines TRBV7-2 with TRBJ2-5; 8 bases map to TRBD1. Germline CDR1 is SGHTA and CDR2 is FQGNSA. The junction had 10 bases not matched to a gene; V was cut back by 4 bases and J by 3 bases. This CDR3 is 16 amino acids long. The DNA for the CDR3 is TGTGCCAGCAGCTACGGGACAGGTGTAGGAGAAGAGACCCAGTACTTC. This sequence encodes CASSYGTGVGEETQYF.

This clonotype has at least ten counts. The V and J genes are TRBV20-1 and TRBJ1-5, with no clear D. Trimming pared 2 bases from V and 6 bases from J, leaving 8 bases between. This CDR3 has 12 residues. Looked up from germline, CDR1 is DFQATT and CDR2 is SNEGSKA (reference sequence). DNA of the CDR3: TGCAGTGCTAGACCTACCAGTCAGCCCCAGCATTTT. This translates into CSARPTSQPQHF.

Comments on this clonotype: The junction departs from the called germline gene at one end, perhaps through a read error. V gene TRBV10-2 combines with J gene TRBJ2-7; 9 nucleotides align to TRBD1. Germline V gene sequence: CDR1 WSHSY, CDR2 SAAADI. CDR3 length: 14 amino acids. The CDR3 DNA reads TGTGCCAGCAGTCCCCAGACAGGGGGGTACGAGCAGTACTTC. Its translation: CASSPQTGGYEQYF.

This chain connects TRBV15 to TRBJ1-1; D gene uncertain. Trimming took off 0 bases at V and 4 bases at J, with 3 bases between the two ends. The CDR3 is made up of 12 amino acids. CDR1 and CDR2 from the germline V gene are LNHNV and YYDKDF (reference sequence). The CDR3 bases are TGTGCCACCAGCAGAGATTCCACTGAAGCTTTCTTT. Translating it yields CATSRDSTEAFF.

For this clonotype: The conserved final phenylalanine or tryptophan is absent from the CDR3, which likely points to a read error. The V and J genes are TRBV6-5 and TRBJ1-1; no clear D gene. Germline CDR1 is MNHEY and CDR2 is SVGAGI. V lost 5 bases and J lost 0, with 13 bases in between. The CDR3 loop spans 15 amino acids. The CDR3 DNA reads TGTGCCAGCAGTAGCCCTAGTGGAATGAACACTGAAGCTTTCCTT. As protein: CASSSPSGMNTEAFL.

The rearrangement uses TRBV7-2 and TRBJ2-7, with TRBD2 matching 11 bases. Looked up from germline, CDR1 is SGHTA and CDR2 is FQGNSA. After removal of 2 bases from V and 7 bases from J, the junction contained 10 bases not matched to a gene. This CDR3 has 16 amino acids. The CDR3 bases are TGTGCCAGCAGCTTACGTCGTAGCGGGAGGGTTAAGGAGCAGTACTTC. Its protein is CASSLRRSGRVKEQYF.

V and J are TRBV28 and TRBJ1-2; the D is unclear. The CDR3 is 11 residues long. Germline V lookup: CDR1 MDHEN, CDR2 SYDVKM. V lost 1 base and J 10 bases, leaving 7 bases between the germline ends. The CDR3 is CASSLSFSYTF. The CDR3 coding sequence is TGTGCCAGCAGTTTATCGTTCTCCTACACCTTC.

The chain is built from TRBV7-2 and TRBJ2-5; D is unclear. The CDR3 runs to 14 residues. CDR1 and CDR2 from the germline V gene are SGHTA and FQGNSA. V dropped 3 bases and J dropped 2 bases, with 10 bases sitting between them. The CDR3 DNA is TGTGCCAGCAGCTTCGGTACTACTCAAGAGACCCAGTACTTC. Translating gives CASSFGTTQETQYF.

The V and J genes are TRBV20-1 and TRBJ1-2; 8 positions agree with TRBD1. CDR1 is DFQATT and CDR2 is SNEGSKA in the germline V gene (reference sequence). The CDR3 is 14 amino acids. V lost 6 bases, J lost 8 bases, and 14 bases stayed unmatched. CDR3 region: CSAQTRDRFGGYTF. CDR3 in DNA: TGCAGTGCCCAAACCCGGGACAGGTTCGGAGGCTACACCTTC.

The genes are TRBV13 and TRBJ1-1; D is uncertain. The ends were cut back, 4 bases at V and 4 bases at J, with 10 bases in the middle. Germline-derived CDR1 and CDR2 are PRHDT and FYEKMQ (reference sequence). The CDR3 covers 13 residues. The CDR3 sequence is CASSSQWSTEAFF. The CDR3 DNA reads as TGTGCCAGCAGCTCACAATGGAGCACTGAAGCTTTCTTT. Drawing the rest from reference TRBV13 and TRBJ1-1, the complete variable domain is AAGVIQSPRHLIKEKRETATLKCYPIPRHDTVYWYQQGPGQDPQFLISFYEKMQSDKGSIPDRFSAQQFSDYHSELNMSSLELGDSALYFCASSSQWSTEAFFGQGTRLTVV.

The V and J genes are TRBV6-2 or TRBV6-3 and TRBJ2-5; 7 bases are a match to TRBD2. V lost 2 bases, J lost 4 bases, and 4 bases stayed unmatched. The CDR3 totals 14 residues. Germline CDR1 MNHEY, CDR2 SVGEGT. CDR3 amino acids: CASSYVAGVETQYF. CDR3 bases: TGTGCCAGCAGTTACGTAGCGGGTGTAGAGACCCAGTACTTC.

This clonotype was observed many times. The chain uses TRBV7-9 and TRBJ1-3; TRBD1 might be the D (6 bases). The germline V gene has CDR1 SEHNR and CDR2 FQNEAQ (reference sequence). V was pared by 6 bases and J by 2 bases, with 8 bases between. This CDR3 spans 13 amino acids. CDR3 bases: TGTGCCAGCAGTTACAGGGCTGGAAACACCATATATTTT. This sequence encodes CASSYRAGNTIYF.

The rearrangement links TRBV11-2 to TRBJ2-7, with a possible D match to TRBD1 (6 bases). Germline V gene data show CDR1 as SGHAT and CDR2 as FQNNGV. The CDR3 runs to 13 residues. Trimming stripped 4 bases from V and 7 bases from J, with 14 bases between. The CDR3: CASSSTGSSEQYF. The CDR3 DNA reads TGTGCCAGCAGCTCGACAGGCAGTTCGGAGCAGTACTTC.

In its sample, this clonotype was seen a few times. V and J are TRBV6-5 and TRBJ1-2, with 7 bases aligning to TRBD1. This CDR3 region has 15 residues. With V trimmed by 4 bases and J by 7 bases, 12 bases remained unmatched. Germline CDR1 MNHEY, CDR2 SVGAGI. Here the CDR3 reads CASSFSTGGGGGYTF. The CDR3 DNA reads TGTGCCAGCAGTTTTAGCACCGGAGGGGGCGGTGGCTACACCTTC.